These T cell receptor beta chains were read from a single sample in a study of T-cell reconstitution after alpha-beta-depleted transplantation in children. TCRdb re-analysed the PCR reads in MiXCR, keeping a single row per CDR3 protein. The sample yields some 600,000 distinct CDR3 sequences, 13% seen once. The sequencing used PBMCs, mostly from graft donor cells, collected 360 days after TCRalphabeta/CD19-depleted stem cell transplant. These receptors all come from a male patient between 5 and 17 years old who had a stem cell transplant for acute myeloid leukemia, so the T cells may come from the graft donor. Each CDR3 is given with its conserved first and last residue.

V gene: TRBV7-9; CDR3 protein: CASSPLGTGTGDIEQFF
V gene: TRBV11-2; CDR3 protein: CASRTWGSSYNEQFF
V gene: TRBV7-9; CDR3 protein: CASSQGTSGISYNEQFF
V gene: TRBV20-1; CDR3 protein: CSARNGRAVEDEQYF
V gene: TRBV10-3; CDR3 protein: CAARQGAGQPQHF
V gene: TRBV18; CDR3 protein: CASSPPMDTDTQYF
V gene: TRBV15; CDR3 protein: CATSRDVASGVNEQFF
V gene: TRBV6-5; CDR3 protein: CASSYPAGAGEFEQYF
V gene: TRBV7-2; CDR3 protein: CASSFCGWGYEQYF
V gene: TRBV28; CDR3 protein: CASSVLREQYF